This T cell receptor beta chain is from a study of T cell responses to AZD1222 COVID-19 vaccine. As to this clone: Its antigen is not identified.

The repertoire was sequenced with immunoSEQ multiplex PCR; TCRdb's copy has only in-frame clones and lacks some. The sample carries tens of thousands of clones, about four fifths recorded once. Germline V gives CDR1 MNHEY, CDR2 SMNVEV (reference sequence). Trimming took 3 bases from V and 2 from J, leaving 10 bases between them. CDR3 length: 15 amino acids. Study-level findings and limits: Following two doses of AZD1222, Spike-specific TCR breadth and depth rose. Possibly, clonal diversity was underestimated; donors were largely white British and included more females. Vaccine-related CD4 TCRs covered spike, predominating at 160-218 and 743-854.

This receptor was taken from an adult who received the AZD1222 COVID-19 vaccine. Here the sequenced sample was peripheral blood, taken 28 days after the second AZD1222 dose. The rearrangement links TRBV27 to TRBJ2-2, with D maybe TRBD2 (6 bases). In DNA form, the CDR3 reads TGTGCCAGCAGTTTGGGAGGATATAACACCGGGGAGCTGTTTTTT. Translating gives CASSLGGYNTGELFF.